This T cell receptor beta chain appears in the sequencing data of a study of T cell responses to AZD1222 COVID-19 vaccine. Assay: immunoSEQ multiplex PCR; the TCRdb copy retains only in-frame clones and omits some. The top ten hold 1.5% to 2% of the sample, which has 110,000 to 150,000 clones, approximately 90% seen once. The CDR3 contains 15 residues. The germline gives CDR1 SEHNR, CDR2 FQNEAQ (reference sequence). Trimming removed 6 bases from V and 1 base from J; junction bases left unmatched: 5. Sample: peripheral blood, taken on day 0 of AZD1222 vaccination. The clonotype was recovered from an adult in good health. The J gene is TRBJ2-3, the V gene TRBV7-9; 9 nucleotides line up with TRBD2. In DNA, the CDR3 is TGTGCCAGCAGACCCCGACTAGCGGGCACAGATACGCAGTATTTT. It codes for CASRPRLAGTDTQYF.